This TCR beta chain is drawn from a study of post-analysis software for immune sequencing data. General study results and limits: Significantly lower normalized Chao1 diversity was found in patients with multiple sclerosis relative to controls. Controls showed lower frequencies than patients for several TRBV segments, and TRBV5-6, TRBV5-1 and TRBV20-1 were among these.

Regarding this clonotype: The antigen is unknown.

The TCR beta cDNA libraries carried unique molecular identifiers. A single record per CDR3 protein comes from TCRdb applying MiXCR to the PCR reads. Here the sample spans about 820,000 distinct CDR3 sequences, approximately 57% being singletons. Looked up from germline, CDR1 is DFQATT and CDR2 is SNEGSKA (reference sequence). The CDR3 covers 16 residues. The V segment lost 3 bases and the J segment 4 bases; nucleotides outside the gene matches: 11. The receptor was derived from a girl aged 10 to 17 with multiple sclerosis. Sequenced input: blood. The gene calls are TRBV20-1 and TRBJ2-1; 8 bases are a match to TRBD2. CDR3 in DNA: TGCAGTGCTAGTAGTCGCGGGGGGACCCTTTACAATGAGCAGTTCTTC. Translation gives CSASSRGGTLYNEQFF.